The sequence of this T cell receptor beta chain was determined in a study of PD-L1 blockade in urothelial cancer. Assay: immunoSEQ multiplex PCR; the TCRdb copy retains only in-frame clones and omits some. The sample yields 85,000 to 95,000 clones, roughly nine tenths seen once. The time point denotes: pretreatment peripheral blood. Patients each gave 1 to 8 samples, pretreatment and on-treatment. Germline CDR1 reads LNHNV; CDR2 reads YYDKDF (reference sequence). Trimming took off 3 bases at V and 3 bases at J, with 12 bases between the two ends. CDR3 length equals 15 residues. The chain couples TRBV15 to TRBJ2-1; maybe TRBD2 (6 bases). The sequencing here drew on PBMCs, taken around atezolizumab (anti-PD-L1) treatment. The receptor's source is an elderly woman with urothelial cancer. Written as DNA, the CDR3 is TGTGCCACCAGCAGGGGGCGGGGTGACTACAATGAGCAGTTCTTC. It encodes CATSRGRGDYNEQFF.